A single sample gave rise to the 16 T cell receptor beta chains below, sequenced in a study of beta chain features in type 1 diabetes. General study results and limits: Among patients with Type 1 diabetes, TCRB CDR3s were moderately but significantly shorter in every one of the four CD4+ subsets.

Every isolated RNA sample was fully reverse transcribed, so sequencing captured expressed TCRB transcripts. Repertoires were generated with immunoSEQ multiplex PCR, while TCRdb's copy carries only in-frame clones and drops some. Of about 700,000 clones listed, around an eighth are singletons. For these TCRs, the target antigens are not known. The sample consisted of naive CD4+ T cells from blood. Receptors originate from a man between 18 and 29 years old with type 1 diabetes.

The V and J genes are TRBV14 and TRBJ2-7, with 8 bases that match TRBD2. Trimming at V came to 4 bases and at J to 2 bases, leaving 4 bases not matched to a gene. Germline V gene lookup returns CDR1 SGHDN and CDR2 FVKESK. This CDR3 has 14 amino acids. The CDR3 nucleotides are TGTGCCAGCAGCCGTAGCGGGGTACCCTACGAGCAGTACTTC. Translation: CASSRSGVPYEQYF.

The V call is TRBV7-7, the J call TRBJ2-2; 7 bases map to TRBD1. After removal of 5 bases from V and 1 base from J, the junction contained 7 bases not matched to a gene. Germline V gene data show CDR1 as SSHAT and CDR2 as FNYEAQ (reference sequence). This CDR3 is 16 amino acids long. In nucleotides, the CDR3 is TGTGCCAGCAGCATAACAGGGGCGGGGAACACCGGGGAGCTGTTTTTT. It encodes CASSITGAGNTGELFF. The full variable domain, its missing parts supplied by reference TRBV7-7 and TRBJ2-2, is GAGVSQSPRYKVTKRGQDVTLRCDPISSHATLYWYQQALGQGPEFLTYFNYEAQPDKSGLPSDRFSAERPEGSISTLTIQRTEQRDSAMYRCASSITGAGNTGELFFGEGSRLTVL.

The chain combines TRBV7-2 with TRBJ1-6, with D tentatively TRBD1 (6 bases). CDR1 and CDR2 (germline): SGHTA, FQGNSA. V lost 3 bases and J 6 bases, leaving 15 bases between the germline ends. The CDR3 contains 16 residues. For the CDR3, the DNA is TGTGCCAGCAGCTTGGACACAGGGTCCCCTAATTCACCCCTCCACTTT. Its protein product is CASSLDTGSPNSPLHF.

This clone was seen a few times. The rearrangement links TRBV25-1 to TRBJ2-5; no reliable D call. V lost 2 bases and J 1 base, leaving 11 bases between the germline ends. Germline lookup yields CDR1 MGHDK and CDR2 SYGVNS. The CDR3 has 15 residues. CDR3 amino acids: CASSELSYFQETQYF. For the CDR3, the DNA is TGTGCCAGCAGTGAACTCTCTTACTTCCAAGAGACCCAGTACTTC.

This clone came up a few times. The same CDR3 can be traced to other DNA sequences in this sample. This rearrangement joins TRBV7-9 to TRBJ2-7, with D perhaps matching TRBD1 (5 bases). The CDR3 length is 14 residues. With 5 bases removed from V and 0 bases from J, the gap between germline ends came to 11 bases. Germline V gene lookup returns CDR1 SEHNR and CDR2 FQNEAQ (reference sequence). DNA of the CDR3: TGTGCCAGCAGCCTCGACAGCAGCTCCTACGAGCAGTACTTC. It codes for CASSLDSSSYEQYF.

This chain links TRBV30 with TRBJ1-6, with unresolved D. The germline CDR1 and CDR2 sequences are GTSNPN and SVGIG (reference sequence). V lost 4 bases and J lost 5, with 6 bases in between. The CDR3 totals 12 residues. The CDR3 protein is CAWMVNNSPLHF. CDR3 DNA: TGTGCCTGGATGGTCAATAATTCACCCCTCCACTTT.

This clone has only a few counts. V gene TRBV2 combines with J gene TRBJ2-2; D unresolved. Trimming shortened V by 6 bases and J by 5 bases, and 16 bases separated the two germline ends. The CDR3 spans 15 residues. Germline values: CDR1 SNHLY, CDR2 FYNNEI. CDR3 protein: CASRSVQPVTGELFF. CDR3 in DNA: TGTGCCAGCAGATCCGTACAGCCGGTTACCGGGGAGCTGTTTTTT.

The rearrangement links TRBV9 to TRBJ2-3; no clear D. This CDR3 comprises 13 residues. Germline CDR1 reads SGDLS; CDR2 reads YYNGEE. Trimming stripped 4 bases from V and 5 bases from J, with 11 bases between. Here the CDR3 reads CASSPRWGDTQYF. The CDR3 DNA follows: TGTGCCAGCAGCCCGCGATGGGGAGATACGCAGTATTTT.

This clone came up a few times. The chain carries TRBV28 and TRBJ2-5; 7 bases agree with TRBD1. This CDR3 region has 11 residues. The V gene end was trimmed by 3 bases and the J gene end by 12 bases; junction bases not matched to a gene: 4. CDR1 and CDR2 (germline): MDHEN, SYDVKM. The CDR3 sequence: CASSFKGGEYF. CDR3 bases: TGTGCCAGCAGTTTTAAAGGGGGCGAGTACTTC.

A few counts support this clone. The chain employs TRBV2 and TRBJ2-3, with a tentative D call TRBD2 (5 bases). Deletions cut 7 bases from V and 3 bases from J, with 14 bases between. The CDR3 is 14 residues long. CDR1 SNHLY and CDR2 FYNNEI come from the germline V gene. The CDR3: CASKMTSGTDTQYF. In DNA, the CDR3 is TGTGCCAGCAAAATGACATCGGGGACAGATACGCAGTATTTT.

The chain's CDR3 is CASSLSSHSYEQYF. CDR3 coding DNA: TGTGCCAGCAGCTTGTCATCGCACTCCTACGAGCAGTACTTC. V is TRBV7-3 and J is TRBJ2-7; D remains unclear. With 3 bases removed from V and 0 bases from J, the gap between germline ends came to 9 bases. Germline V gene sequence: CDR1 SGHTA, CDR2 FQGTGA. The CDR3 has 14 amino acids. The complete variable domain, with remaining parts taken from reference TRBV7-3 and TRBJ2-7, reads GAGVSQTPSNKVTEKGKYVELRCDPISGHTALYWYRQSLGQGPEFLIYFQGTGAADDSGLPNDRFFAVRPEGSVSTLKIQRTERGDSAVYLCASSLSSHSYEQYFGPGTRLTVT.

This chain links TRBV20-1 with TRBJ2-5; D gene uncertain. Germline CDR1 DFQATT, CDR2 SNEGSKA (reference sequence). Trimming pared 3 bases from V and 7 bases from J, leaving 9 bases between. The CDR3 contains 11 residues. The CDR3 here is CSASRLGTQYF. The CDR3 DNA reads TGCAGTGCTAGTAGGTTGGGGACCCAGTACTTC.

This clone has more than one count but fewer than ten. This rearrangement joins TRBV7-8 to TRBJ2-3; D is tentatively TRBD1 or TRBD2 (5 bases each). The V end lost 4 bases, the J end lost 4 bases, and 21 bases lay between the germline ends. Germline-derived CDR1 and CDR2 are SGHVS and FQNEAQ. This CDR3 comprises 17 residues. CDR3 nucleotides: TGTGCCAGCAGCTCCGATCCCCGGGGCCGCCAGGCAGATACGCAGTATTTT. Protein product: CASSSDPRGRQADTQYF.

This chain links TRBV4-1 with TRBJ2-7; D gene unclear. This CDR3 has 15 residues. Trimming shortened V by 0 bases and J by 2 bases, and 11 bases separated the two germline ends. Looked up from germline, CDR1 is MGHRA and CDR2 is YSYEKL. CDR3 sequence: CASSQDGWAAYEQYF. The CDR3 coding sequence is TGCGCCAGCAGCCAAGATGGTTGGGCAGCCTACGAGCAGTACTTC.

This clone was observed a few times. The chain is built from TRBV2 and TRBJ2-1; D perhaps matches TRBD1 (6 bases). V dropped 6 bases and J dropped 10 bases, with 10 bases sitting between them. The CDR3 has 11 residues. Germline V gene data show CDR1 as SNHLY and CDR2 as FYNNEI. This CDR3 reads CASRPDSEQFF. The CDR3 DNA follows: TGTGCCAGCAGACCGGACAGCGAGCAGTTCTTC.

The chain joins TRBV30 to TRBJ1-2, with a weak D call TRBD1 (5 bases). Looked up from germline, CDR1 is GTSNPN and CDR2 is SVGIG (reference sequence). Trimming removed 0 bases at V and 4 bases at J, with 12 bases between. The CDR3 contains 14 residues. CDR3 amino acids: CAWSVMGGTYGYTF. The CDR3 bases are TGTGCCTGGAGTGTAATGGGGGGGACCTATGGCTACACCTTC.